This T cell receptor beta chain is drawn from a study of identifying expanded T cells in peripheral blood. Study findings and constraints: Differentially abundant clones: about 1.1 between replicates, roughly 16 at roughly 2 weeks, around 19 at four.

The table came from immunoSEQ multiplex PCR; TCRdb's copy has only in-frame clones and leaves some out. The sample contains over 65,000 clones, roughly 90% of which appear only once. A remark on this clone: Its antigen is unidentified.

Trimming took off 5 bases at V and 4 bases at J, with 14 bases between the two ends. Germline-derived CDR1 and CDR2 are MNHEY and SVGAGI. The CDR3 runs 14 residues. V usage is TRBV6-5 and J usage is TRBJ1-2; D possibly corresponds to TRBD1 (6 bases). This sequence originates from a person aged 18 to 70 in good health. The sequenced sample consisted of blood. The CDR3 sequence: CASSPRTVSYGYTF. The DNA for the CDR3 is TGTGCCAGCAGTCCCCGGACAGTCTCCTATGGCTACACCTTC.